Described below is a single T cell receptor beta chain sequence and its context. Its antigen remains unknown. The CDR3 loop spans 13 amino acids. With 5 bases removed from V and 6 bases from J, the gap between germline ends came to 17 bases. Germline assignment: CDR1 SQVTM and CDR2 ANQGSEA. RNA was isolated and reverse transcribed to cDNA, the sequencing template. Assay: immunoSEQ multiplex PCR; the TCRdb copy retains only in-frame clones and omits some. The profile shows about 160,000 clones, over 45% of them singletons. This record belongs to a study of CD8+ T cells in alopecia areata. Study-level background: For 6 to 18 months, tofacitinib was taken, and 6 months off drug followed. Study-level findings and limits: Normal skin's resident alphabeta T cells are sequenced alongside lesional scalp T cells. In patients, TCRs were shared less clearly than in mice, and HLA may possibly be involved.

This sequence originates from a human donor with alopecia areata. V is TRBV29-1 and J is TRBJ2-7; D call uncertain. The sample comprised CD4+ T cells sorted from blood. CDR3: CSVYSPNAREQYF. The DNA for the CDR3 is TGCAGCGTTTACAGCCCCAATGCCCGCGAGCAGTACTTC.